Here is one T cell receptor beta chain with its context. The sample originates from a study of long-term antiretroviral therapy in people with HIV. immunoSEQ v3.0 was run at survey level. Per-sample sequencing targets were roughly 40,000-50,000 T-cell genomes. The method was immunoSEQ multiplex PCR; TCRdb's version includes in-frame clones alone and lacks a portion of them. The sample shows more than 15,000 clones, roughly 94% of them seen only once. Germline V lookup: CDR1 SEHNR, CDR2 FQNEAQ (reference sequence). CDR3 length: 16 amino acids. V was clipped by 5 bases and J by 4 bases; unmatched bases: 10.

The TCR sequence derives from a woman aged 45-59 years with HIV. This rearrangement joins TRBV7-9 to TRBJ2-2; 7 bases map to TRBD2. The material sequenced was unsorted PBMCs, taken around 6.4 years after starting antiretroviral therapy. CDR3 residues: CASSLSGLALTGELFF. In DNA, the CDR3 is TGTGCCAGCAGCCTTAGCGGGTTGGCGCTCACCGGGGAGCTGTTTTTT.